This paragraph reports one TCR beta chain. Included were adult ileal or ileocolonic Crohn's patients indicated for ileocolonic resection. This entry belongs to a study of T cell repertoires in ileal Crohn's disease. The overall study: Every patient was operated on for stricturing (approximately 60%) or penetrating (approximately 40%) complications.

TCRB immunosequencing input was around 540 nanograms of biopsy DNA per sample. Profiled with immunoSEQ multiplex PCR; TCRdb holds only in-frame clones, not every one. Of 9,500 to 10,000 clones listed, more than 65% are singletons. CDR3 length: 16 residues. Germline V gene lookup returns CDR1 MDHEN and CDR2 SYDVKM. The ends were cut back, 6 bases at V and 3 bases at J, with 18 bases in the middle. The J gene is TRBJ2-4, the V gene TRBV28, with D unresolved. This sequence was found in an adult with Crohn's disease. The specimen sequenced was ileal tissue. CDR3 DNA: TGTGCCAGCAGATCCTCCTCGGCAGGAAACAAAAACATTCAGTACTTC. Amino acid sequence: CASRSSSAGNKNIQYF.